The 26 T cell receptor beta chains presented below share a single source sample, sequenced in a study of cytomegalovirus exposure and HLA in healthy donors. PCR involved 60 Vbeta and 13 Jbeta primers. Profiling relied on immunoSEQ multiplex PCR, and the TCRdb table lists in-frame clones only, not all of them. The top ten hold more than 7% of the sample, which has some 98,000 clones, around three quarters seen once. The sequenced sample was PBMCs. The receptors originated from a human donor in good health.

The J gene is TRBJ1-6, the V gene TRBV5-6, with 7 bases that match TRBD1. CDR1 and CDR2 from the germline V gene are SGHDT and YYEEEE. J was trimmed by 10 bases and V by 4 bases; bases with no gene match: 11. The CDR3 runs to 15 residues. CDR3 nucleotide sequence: TGTGCCAGCAGCCTATTAACAGGGGACCCCTCACCCCTCCACTTT. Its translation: CASSLLTGDPSPLHF.

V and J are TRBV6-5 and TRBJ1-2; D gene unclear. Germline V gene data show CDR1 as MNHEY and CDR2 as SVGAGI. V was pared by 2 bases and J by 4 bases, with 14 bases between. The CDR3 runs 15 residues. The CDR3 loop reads CASSYDRETSYGYTF. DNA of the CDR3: TGTGCCAGCAGTTACGATCGGGAAACAAGCTATGGCTACACCTTC.

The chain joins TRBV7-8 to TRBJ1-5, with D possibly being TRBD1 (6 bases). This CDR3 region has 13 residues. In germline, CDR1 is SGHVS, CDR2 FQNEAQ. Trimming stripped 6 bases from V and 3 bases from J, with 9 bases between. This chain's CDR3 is CASRQGANQPQHF. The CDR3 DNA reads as TGTGCCAGCAGACAGGGCGCCAATCAGCCCCAGCATTTT.

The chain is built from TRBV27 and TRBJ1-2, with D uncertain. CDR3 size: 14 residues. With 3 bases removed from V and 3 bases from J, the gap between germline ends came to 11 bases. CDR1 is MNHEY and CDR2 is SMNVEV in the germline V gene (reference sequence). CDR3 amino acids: CASSFSHSDYGYTF. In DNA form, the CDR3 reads TGTGCCAGCAGTTTTAGCCACTCGGACTATGGCTACACCTTC.

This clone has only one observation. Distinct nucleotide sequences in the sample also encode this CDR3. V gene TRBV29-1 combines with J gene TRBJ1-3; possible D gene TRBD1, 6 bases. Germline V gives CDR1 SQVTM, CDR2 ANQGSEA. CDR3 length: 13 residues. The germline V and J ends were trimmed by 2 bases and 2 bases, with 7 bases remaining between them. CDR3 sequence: CSVESGAGNTIYF. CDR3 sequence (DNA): TGCAGCGTTGAATCAGGGGCTGGAAACACCATATATTTT. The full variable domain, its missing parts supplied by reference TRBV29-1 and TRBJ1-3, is SAVISQKPSRDICQRGTSLTIQCQVDSQVTMMFWYRQQPGQSLTLIATANQGSEATYESGFVIDKFPISRPNLTFSTLTVSNMSPEDSSIYLCSVESGAGNTIYFGEGSWLTVV.

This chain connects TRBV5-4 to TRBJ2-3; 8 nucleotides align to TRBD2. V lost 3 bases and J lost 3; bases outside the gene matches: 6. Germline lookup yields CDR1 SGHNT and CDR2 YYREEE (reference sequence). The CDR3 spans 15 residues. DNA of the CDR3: TGTGCCAGCAGCTCTCCGGGGGGGCCTACAGATACGCAGTATTTT. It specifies CASSSPGGPTDTQYF.

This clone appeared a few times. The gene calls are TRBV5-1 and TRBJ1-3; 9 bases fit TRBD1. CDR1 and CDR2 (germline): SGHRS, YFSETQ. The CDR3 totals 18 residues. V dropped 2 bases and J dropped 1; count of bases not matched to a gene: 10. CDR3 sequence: CASSFGGQGGRSGNTIYF. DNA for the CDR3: TGCGCCAGCAGCTTCGGGGGACAGGGTGGTCGTTCTGGAAACACCATATATTTT. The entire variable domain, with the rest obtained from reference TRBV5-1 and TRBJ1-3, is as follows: KAGVTQTPRYLIKTRGQQVTLSCSPISGHRSVSWYQQTPGQGLQFLFEYFSETQRNKGNFPGRFSGRQFSNSRSEMNVSTLELGDSALYLCASSFGGQGGRSGNTIYFGEGSWLTVV.

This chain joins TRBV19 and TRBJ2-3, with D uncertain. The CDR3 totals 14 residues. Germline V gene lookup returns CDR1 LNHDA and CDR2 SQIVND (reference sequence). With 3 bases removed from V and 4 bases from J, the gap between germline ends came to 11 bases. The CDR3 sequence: CASSIRLSADTQYF. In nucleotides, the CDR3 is TGTGCCAGTAGTATTCGACTCAGCGCAGATACGCAGTATTTT.

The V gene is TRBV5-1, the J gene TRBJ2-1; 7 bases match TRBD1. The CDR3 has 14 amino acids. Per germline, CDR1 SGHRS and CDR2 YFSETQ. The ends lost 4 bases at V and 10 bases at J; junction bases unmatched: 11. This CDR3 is CASSGLGTAWEQFF. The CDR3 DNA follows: TGCGCCAGCAGCGGACTCGGGACAGCGTGGGAGCAGTTCTTC.

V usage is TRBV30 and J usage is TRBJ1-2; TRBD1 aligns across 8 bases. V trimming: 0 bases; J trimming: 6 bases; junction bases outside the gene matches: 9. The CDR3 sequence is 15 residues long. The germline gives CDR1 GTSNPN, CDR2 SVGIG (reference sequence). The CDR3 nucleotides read TGTGCCTGGAGTGTGGTCAGGGGGCGCTTGGATGGCTACACCTTC. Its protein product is CAWSVVRGRLDGYTF.

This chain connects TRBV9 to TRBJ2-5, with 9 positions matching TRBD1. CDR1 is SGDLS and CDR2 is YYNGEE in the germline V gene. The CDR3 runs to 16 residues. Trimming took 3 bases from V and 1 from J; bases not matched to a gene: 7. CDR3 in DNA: TGTGCCAGCAGCGCTCCCGGGACAGGGACCCAAGAGACCCAGTACTTC. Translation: CASSAPGTGTQETQYF.

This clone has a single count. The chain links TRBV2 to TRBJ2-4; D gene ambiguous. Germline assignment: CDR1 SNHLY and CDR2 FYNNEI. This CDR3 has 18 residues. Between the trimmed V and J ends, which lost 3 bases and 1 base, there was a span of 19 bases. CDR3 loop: CASSDRPFFGGAKNIQYF. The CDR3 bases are TGTGCCAGCAGTGACAGACCCTTCTTCGGCGGCGCCAAAAACATTCAGTACTTC.

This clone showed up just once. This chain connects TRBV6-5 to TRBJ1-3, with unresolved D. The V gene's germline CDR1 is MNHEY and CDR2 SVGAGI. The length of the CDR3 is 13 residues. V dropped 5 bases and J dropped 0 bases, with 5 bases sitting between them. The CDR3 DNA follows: TGTGCCAGCAGTCGGAGCTCTGGAAACACCATATATTTT. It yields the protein CASSRSSGNTIYF.

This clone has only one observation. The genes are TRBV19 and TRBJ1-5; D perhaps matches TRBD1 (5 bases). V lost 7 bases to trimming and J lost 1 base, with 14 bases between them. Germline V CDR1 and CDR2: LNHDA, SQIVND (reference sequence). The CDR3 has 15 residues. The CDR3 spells CASKTRGISNQPQHF. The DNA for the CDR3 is TGTGCCAGTAAAACGCGGGGCATCAGCAATCAGCCCCAGCATTTT.

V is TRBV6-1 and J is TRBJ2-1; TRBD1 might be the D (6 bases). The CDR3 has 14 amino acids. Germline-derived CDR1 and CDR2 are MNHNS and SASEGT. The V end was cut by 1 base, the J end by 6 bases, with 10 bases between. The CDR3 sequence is CASSEEGVSNEQFF. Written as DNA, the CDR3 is TGTGCCAGCAGTGAAGAGGGGGTGAGCAATGAGCAGTTCTTC.

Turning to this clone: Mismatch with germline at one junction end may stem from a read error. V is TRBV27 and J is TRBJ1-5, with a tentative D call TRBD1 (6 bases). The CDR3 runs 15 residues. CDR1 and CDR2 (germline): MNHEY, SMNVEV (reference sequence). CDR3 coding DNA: TGTGCCAGCAGTCTATCCGGGACACCGCGGTCGGCCCAGCATTTT. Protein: CASSLSGTPRSAQHF.

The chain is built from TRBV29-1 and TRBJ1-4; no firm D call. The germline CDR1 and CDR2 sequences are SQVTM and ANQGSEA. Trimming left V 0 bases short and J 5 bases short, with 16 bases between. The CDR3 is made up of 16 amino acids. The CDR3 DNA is TGCAGCGTTGAAGATCGAATAAGCAAGCGAAATGAAAAACTGTTTTTT. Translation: CSVEDRISKRNEKLFF.

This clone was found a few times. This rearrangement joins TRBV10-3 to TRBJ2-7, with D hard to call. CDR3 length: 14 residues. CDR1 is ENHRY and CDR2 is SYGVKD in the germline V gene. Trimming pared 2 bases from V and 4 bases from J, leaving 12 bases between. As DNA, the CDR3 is TGTGCCATCAGTGAGATGGAGTCTAAGTACGAGCAGTACTTC. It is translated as CAISEMESKYEQYF.

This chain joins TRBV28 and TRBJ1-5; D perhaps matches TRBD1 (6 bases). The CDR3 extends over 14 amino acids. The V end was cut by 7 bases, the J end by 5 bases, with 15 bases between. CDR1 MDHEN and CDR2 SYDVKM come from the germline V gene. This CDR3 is CASTPLNRDQPQHF. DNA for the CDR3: TGTGCCAGCACCCCTTTGAACAGGGATCAGCCCCAGCATTTT.

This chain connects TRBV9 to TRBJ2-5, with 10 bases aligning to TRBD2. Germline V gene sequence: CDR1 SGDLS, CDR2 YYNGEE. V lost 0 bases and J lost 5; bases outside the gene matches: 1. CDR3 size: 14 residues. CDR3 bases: TGTGCCAGCAGCGTAGCAGCGGGAGGGGAGACCCAGTACTTC. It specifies CASSVAAGGETQYF.

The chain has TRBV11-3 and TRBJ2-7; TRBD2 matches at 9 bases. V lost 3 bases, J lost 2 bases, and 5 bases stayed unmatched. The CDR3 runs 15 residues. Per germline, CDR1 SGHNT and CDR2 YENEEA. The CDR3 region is CASSFSGGPTYEQYF. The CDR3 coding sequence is TGTGCCAGCAGCTTTAGCGGGGGCCCCACCTACGAGCAGTACTTC.

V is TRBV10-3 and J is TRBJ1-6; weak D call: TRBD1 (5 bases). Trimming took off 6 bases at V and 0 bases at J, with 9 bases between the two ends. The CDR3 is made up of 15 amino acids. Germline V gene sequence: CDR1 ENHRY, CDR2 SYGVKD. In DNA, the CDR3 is TGTGCCATCAGGACAGAAAGCTCCTATAATTCACCCCTCCACTTT. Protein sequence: CAIRTESSYNSPLHF.

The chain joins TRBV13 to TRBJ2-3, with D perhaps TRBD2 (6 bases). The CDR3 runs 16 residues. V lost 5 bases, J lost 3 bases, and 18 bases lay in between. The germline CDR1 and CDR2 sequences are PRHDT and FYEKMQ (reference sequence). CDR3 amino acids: CASSPTDYPGTDTQYF. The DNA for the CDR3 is TGTGCCAGCAGCCCTACGGACTACCCGGGGACAGATACGCAGTATTTT.

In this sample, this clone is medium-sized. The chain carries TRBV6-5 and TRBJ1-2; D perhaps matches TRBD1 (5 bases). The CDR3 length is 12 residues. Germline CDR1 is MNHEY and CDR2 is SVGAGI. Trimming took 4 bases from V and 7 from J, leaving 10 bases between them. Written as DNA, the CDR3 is TGTGCCAGCAGTTTTCAGGGAGGTGGCTACACCTTC. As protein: CASSFQGGGYTF.

In DNA, the CDR3 is TGTGCCAGCAGCCCCGGGGGGGGACGCGAGCAGTACTTC. This encodes CASSPGGGREQYF. This chain uses TRBV7-7 with TRBJ2-7, with 8 nucleotides matching TRBD2. The J segment lost 6 bases and the V segment lost 5 bases, leaving 6 bases of the junction unmatched. Germline V CDR1 and CDR2: SSHAT, FNYEAQ (reference sequence). CDR3 length: 13 amino acids.

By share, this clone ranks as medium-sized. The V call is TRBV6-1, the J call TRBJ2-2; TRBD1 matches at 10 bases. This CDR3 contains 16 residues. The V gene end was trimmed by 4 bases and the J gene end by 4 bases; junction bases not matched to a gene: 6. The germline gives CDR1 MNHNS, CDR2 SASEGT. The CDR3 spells CASSARQGASTGELFF. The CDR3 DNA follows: TGTGCCAGCAGTGCAAGACAGGGGGCGAGCACCGGGGAGCTGTTTTTT.